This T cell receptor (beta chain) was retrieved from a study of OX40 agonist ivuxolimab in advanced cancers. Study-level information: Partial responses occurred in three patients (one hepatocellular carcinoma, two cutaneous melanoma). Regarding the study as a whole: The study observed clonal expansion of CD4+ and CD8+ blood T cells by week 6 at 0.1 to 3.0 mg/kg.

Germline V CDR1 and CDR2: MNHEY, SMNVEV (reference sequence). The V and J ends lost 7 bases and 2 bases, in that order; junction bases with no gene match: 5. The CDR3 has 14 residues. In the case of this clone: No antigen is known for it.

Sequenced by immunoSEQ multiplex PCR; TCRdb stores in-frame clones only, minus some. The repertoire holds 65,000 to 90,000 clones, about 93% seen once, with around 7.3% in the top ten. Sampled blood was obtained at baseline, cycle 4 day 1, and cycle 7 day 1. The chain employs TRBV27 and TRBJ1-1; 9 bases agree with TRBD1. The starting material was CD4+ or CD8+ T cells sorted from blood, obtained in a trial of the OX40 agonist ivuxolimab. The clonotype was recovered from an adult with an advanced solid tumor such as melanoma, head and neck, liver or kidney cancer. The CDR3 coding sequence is TGTGCCAGCACCTCGACAGGGGGAAACACTGAAGCTTTCTTT. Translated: CASTSTGGNTEAFF.